This T cell receptor (beta chain) was recovered during a study of blood T cell repertoires in COVID-19. This CDR3 region has 14 residues. The germline V gene encodes CDR1 SQVTM and CDR2 ANQGSEA. J lost 6 bases, V lost 2 bases, and 1 base had no gene match. Clinical history as reported by participants underpinned cohort assignment. Authors' processing steps: It was from reference gene primer amplification that nucleated cell counts were estimated. The table came from immunoSEQ multiplex PCR; TCRdb's copy has only in-frame clones and leaves some out. That table gives V, J and clone size, and the DNA gave D and trimming. Here the sample spans 350,000 to 500,000 clones, about 88% being singletons.

The sample consisted of PBMCs or T cells enriched from blood (not recorded which). The chain recombines TRBV29-1 with TRBJ2-1; 13 positions agree with TRBD2. This sequence originates from a woman aged 18-35 years who had been exposed to COVID-19. DNA of the CDR3: TGCAGCGTTGAAACTAGCGGGAGGGCCAATGAGCAGTTCTTC. Its protein is CSVETSGRANEQFF.